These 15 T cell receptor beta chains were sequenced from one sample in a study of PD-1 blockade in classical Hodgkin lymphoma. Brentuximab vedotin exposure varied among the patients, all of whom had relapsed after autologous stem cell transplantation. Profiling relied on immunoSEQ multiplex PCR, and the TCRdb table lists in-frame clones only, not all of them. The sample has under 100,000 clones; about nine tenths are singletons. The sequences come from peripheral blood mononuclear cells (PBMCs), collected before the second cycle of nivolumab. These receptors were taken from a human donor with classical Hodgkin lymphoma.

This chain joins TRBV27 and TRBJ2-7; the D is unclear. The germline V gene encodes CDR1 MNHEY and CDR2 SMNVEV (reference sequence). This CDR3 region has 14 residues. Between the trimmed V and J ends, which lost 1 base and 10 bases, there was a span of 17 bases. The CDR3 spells CASSLFTPSSTQYF. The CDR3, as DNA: TGTGCCAGCAGTTTATTTACGCCTAGTAGCACCCAGTACTTC.

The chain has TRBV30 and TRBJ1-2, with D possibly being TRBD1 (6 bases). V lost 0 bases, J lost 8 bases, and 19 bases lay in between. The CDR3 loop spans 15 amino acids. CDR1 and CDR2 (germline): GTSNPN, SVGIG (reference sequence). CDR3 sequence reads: CAWSVPGTRMGGYTF. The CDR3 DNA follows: TGTGCCTGGAGTGTTCCAGGGACAAGGATGGGGGGCTACACCTTC. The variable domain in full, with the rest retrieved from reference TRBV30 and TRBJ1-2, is SQTIHQWPATLVQPVGSPLSLECTVEGTSNPNLYWYRQAAGRGLQLLFYSVGIGQISSEVPQNLSASRPQDRQFILSSKKLLLSDSGFYLCAWSVPGTRMGGYTFGSGTRLTVV.

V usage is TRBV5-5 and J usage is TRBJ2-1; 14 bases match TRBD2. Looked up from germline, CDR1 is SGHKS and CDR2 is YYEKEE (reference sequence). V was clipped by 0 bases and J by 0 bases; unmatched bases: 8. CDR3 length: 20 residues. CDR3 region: CASSLAPGLAGESSYNEQFF. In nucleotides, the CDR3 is TGTGCCAGCAGCTTGGCCCCGGGACTAGCGGGAGAGAGCTCCTACAATGAGCAGTTCTTC.

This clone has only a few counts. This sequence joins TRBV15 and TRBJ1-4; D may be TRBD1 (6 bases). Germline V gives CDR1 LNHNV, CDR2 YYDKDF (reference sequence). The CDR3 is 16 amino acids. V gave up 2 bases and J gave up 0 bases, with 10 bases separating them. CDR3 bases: TGTGCCACCAGCAGACATGGACAGCCAACTAATGAAAAACTGTTTTTT. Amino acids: CATSRHGQPTNEKLFF. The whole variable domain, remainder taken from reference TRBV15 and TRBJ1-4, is DAMVIQNPRYQVTQFGKPVTLSCSQTLNHNVMYWYQQKSSQAPKLLFHYYDKDFNNEADTPDNFQSRRPNTSFCFLDIRSPGLGDTAMYLCATSRHGQPTNEKLFFGSGTQLSVL.

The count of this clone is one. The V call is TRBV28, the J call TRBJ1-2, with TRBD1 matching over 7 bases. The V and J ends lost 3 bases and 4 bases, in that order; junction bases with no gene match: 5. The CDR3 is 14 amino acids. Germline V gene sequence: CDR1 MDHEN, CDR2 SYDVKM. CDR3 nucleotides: TGTGCCAGCAGTTTCGACAGGGATGCCTATGGCTACACCTTC. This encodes CASSFDRDAYGYTF.

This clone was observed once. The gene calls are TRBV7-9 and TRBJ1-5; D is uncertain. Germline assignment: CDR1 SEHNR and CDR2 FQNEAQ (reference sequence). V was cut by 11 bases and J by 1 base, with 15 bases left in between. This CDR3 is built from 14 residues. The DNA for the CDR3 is TGTGCCTCACGGAGGGAGGGAAGCAATCAGCCCCAGCATTTT. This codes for CASRREGSNQPQHF.

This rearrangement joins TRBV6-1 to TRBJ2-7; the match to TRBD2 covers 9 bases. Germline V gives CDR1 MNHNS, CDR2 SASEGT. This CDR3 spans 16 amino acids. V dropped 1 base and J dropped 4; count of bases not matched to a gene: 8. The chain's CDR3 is CASSEGRRLAVYEQYF. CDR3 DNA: TGTGCCAGCAGTGAAGGTAGGAGACTAGCGGTATACGAGCAGTACTTC.

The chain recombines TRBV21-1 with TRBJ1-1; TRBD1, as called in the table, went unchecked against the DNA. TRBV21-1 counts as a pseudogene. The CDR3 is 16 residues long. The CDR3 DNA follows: TGTGCCAGCAGCAAATTTAGTGTGGGACAGGTGAATGAAGCTTTCTTT. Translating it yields CASSKFSVGQVNEAFF.

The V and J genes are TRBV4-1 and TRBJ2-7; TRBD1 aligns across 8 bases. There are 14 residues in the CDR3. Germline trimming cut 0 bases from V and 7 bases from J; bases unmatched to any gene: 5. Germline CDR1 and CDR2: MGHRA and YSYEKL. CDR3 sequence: CASSQEAGGWEQYF. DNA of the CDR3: TGCGCCAGCAGCCAAGAAGCAGGGGGCTGGGAGCAGTACTTC.

The DNA of the CDR3 is TGTGCCAGCAGTTTAGCCGGCAGCACGTTCTCCTACGAGCAGTACTTC. This codes for CASSLAGSTFSYEQYF. The chain uses TRBV28 and TRBJ2-7; D is unclear. CDR1 MDHEN and CDR2 SYDVKM come from the germline V gene. Trimming shortened V by 2 bases and J by 0 bases, and 14 bases separated the two germline ends. The CDR3 runs 16 residues.

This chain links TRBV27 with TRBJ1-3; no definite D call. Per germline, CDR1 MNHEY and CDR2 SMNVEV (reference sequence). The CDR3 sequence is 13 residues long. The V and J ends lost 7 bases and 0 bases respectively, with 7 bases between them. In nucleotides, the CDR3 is TGTGCCAGCAAGGAACTCTCTGGAAACACCATATATTTT. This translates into CASKELSGNTIYF.

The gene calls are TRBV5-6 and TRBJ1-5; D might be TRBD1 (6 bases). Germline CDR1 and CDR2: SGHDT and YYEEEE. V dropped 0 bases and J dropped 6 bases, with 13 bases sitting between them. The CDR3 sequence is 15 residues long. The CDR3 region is CASSLGTALSQPQHF. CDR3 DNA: TGTGCCAGCAGCTTGGGGACAGCACTTAGTCAGCCCCAGCATTTT.

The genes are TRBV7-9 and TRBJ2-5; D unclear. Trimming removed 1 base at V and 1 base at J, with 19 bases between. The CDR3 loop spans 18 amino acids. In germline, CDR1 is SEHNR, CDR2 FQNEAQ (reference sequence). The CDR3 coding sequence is TGTGCCAGCAGCTTAGATTTTAGACAACCCCAATCCCAAGAGACCCAGTACTTC. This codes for CASSLDFRQPQSQETQYF.

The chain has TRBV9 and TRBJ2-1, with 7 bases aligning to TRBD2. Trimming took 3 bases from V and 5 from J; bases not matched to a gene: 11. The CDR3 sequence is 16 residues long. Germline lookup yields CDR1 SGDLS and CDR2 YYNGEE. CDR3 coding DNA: TGTGCCAGCAGCGAGACTAAGCGGGAAACCGACAATGAGCAGTTCTTC. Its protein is CASSETKRETDNEQFF.

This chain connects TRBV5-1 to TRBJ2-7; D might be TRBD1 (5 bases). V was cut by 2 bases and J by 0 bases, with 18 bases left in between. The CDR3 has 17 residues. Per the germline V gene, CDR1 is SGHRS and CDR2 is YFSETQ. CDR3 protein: CASSFSRANEYSYEQYF. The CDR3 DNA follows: TGCGCCAGCAGCTTTTCCAGGGCGAATGAATACTCCTACGAGCAGTACTTC.